This T cell receptor (beta chain) was found in a study of T cell responses to AZD1222 COVID-19 vaccine. Sequenced by immunoSEQ multiplex PCR; TCRdb stores in-frame clones only, minus some. The repertoire consists of about 120,000 clones, with around 86% occurring once and the leading ten covering about 1.2%. The trim removed 5 bases at V and 0 bases at J, leaving 4 bases unmatched. The length of the CDR3 is 15 residues. CDR1 is SEHNR, CDR2 FQNEAQ, per germline (reference sequence). This TCR derives from an adult in good health. The sequenced sample was peripheral blood, obtained on day 0 of AZD1222 vaccination. This chain connects TRBV7-9 to TRBJ2-7; 10 positions agree with TRBD2. In DNA form, the CDR3 reads TGTGCCAGCAGCCCTACTAGCGGGGCCTCCTACGAGCAGTACTTC. This encodes CASSPTSGASYEQYF.